This TCR beta chain appears in the sequencing data of a study of blood T cell repertoires in COVID-19. Study information: Nucleic acid was either cDNA or gDNA, and it came from T cells, B-cell-depleted T cells, or PBMCs.

Germline CDR1 SGDLS, CDR2 YYNGEE. V shed 6 bases and J 3 bases; nucleotides not matched to a gene: 7. This CDR3 has 14 residues. TCRdb keeps only in-frame clones here, not all; method: immunoSEQ multiplex PCR. The sample has 200,000 to 300,000 clones, roughly 89% seen once. Material for sequencing was PBMCs or T cells enriched from blood (not recorded which). The receptor was derived from a young woman who had recovered from COVID-19. V usage is TRBV9 and J usage is TRBJ2-5, with 8 bases that match TRBD2. CDR3 residues: CASTSAGVKETQYF. The CDR3 bases are TGTGCCAGCACGTCAGCGGGAGTAAAAGAGACCCAGTACTTC.